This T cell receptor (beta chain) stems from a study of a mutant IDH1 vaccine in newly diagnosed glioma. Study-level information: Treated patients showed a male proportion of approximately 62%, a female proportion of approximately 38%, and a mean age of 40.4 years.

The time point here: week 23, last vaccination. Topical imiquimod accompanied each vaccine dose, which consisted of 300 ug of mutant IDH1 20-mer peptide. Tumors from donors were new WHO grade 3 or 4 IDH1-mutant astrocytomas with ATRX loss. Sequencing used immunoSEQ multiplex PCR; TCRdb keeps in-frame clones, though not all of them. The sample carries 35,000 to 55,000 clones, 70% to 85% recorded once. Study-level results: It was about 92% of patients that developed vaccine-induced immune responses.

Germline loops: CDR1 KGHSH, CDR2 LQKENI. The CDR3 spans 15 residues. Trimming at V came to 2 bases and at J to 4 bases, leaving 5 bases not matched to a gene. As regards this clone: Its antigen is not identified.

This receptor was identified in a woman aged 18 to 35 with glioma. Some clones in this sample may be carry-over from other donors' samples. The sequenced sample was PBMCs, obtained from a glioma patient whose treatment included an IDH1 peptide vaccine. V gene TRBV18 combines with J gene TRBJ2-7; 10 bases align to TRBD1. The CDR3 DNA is TGTGCCAGCTCACCAGAGAGGACAGGGGGGTACGAGCAGTACTTC. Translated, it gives CASSPERTGGYEQYF.